A single sample is the source of the 24 T cell receptor beta chains below, sequenced in a study of blood T cell repertoires in COVID-19. This table comes from immunoSEQ multiplex PCR, and its TCRdb copy is limited to in-frame clones, with some not included. The sample carries fewer than 400,000 clones, approximately 82% recorded once. Source material: peripheral blood. These receptors were taken from a man younger than 40 with active or convalescent COVID-19.

This chain uses TRBV7-2 with TRBJ2-1; D ambiguous. The V and J ends lost 2 bases and 0 bases respectively, with 8 bases between them. CDR1 is SGHTA, CDR2 FQGNSA, per germline. This CDR3 has 15 amino acids. Here the CDR3 DNA reads TGTGCCAGCAGCTTACGGGTTAGCTCCTACAATGAGCAGTTCTTC. It codes for CASSLRVSSYNEQFF.

Written as DNA, the CDR3 is TGTGCCAGCAGCGCGGGACTAGGAGCCTACGAGCAGTACTTC. Translated, it gives CASSAGLGAYEQYF. The rearrangement links TRBV9 to TRBJ2-7; TRBD2 matches at 8 bases. CDR3 length: 14 amino acids. The germline V gene has CDR1 SGDLS and CDR2 YYNGEE. The trim removed 3 bases at V and 2 bases at J, leaving 4 bases unmatched.

This clone was detected only once. The rearrangement joins TRBV30 to TRBJ2-3, with D maybe TRBD2 (5 bases). The germline CDR1 and CDR2 sequences are GTSNPN and SVGIG (reference sequence). The CDR3 extends over 13 amino acids. Trimming pared 1 base from V and 4 bases from J, leaving 9 bases between. CDR3 nucleotides: TGTGCCTGGAGTGGCGGGTTCGCAGATACGCAGTATTTT. Amino acids: CAWSGGFADTQYF.

This rearrangement joins TRBV27 to TRBJ1-5; D not certain. This CDR3 is built from 15 residues. Germline CDR1 and CDR2: MNHEY and SMNVEV (reference sequence). Between the trimmed V and J ends, which lost 8 bases and 4 bases, there was a span of 18 bases. CDR3 amino acids: CASCYRYSPNQPQHF. The CDR3 bases are TGTGCCAGCTGTTACCGATACAGCCCAAATCAGCCCCAGCATTTT.

The chain links TRBV11-2 to TRBJ2-1; TRBD2 matches at 8 bases. The J segment lost 0 bases and the V segment lost 2 bases, leaving 3 bases of the junction unmatched. Germline V gene lookup returns CDR1 SGHAT and CDR2 FQNNGV. The CDR3 extends over 16 amino acids. CDR3 region: CASSLTGGRSYNEQFF. Written as DNA, the CDR3 is TGTGCCAGCAGCTTAACGGGAGGGCGCTCCTACAATGAGCAGTTCTTC. Based on the CDR3 plus reference TRBV11-2 and TRBJ2-1, the full variable domain is EAGVAQSPRYKIIEKRQSVAFWCNPISGHATLYWYQQILGQGPKLLIQFQNNGVVDDSQLPKDRFSAERLKGVDSTLKIQPAKLEDSAVYLCASSLTGGRSYNEQFFGPGTRLTVL.

This chain uses TRBV5-1 with TRBJ2-1; 10 bases are a match to TRBD2. Trimming cost V 0 bases and J 7 bases; bases outside gene matches: 4. The CDR3 totals 15 residues. Germline CDR1 reads SGHRS; CDR2 reads YFSETQ. The DNA for the CDR3 is TGCGCCAGCAGCTTGGGAGGGACTAGCGTGAATGAGCAGTTCTTC. Amino acids: CASSLGGTSVNEQFF.

The chain uses TRBV24-1 and TRBJ2-5; D ambiguous. Germline-derived CDR1 and CDR2 are KGHDR and SFDVKD. The CDR3 totals 13 residues. Deletions cut 1 base from V and 2 bases from J, with 4 bases between. This CDR3 reads CATSDLRQETQYF. DNA of the CDR3: TGTGCCACCAGTGATTTACGGCAAGAGACCCAGTACTTC.

The genes are TRBV4-2 and TRBJ1-2, with D unresolved. The CDR3 sequence is 14 residues long. V shed 0 bases and J shed 4 bases, with 9 bases lying between them. Germline V gene sequence: CDR1 LGHNA, CDR2 YNFKEQ. The CDR3 DNA is TGTGCCAGCAGCCAAGAGATAGGGAGCTATGGCTACACCTTC. Protein sequence: CASSQEIGSYGYTF.

V and J are TRBV7-2 and TRBJ2-3; D is unresolved. V shed 1 base and J shed 0 bases, with 14 bases lying between them. Germline-derived CDR1 and CDR2 are SGHTA and FQGNSA. This CDR3 is 17 amino acids long. CDR3 amino acids: CASSLVTFGGSTDTQYF. CDR3 DNA: TGTGCCAGCAGCTTAGTGACCTTTGGCGGAAGCACAGATACGCAGTATTTT.

This rearrangement joins TRBV19 to TRBJ1-3, with 8 bases aligning to TRBD1. Trimming took 3 bases from V and 2 from J; bases not matched to a gene: 3. The CDR3 loop spans 15 amino acids. CDR1 and CDR2 (germline): LNHDA, SQIVND (reference sequence). The CDR3 protein is CASSIGRGPGNTIYF. In nucleotides, the CDR3 is TGTGCCAGTAGTATCGGCAGGGGGCCTGGAAACACCATATATTTT.

This chain joins TRBV29-1 and TRBJ1-2; TRBD1 matches 7 bases. Germline V gene lookup returns CDR1 SQVTM and CDR2 ANQGSEA. The CDR3 has 11 amino acids. J was trimmed by 10 bases and V by 3 bases; bases with no gene match: 5. DNA of the CDR3: TGCAGCGTTGATCCGACAGGGAACTACACCTTC. Residues: CSVDPTGNYTF.

V is TRBV3-1 (or the pseudogene TRBV3-2) and J is TRBJ2-1; TRBD2 agrees at 8 bases. The CDR3 extends over 14 amino acids. V gave up 4 bases and J gave up 9 bases; unmatched junction bases: 8. Germline V CDR1 and CDR2: LGHDT, YNNKEL (reference sequence). The chain's CDR3 is CASSLQRELPEQFF. The CDR3 DNA reads as TGTGCCAGCAGCCTCCAGCGGGAGCTTCCTGAGCAGTTCTTC.

This clone showed up just once. J is TRBJ2-2 and V is TRBV28; 11 bases fit TRBD2. The V and J ends lost 5 bases and 7 bases, in that order; junction bases with no gene match: 6. This CDR3 contains 15 residues. Per the germline V gene, CDR1 is MDHEN and CDR2 is SYDVKM. DNA of the CDR3: TGTGCCAGCAGTGGGGGACTAGCGGATGTCGGGGAGCTGTTTTTT. Translated, it gives CASSGGLADVGELFF.

The CDR3 spells CASSPRGNTGELFF. The CDR3 DNA sequence: TGTGCCAGCAGCCCCAGGGGGAACACCGGGGAGCTGTTTTTT. This chain connects TRBV9 to TRBJ2-2; D might be TRBD1 (6 bases). The CDR3 has 14 residues. The V and J ends lost 4 bases and 1 base respectively, with 8 bases between them. CDR1 SGDLS and CDR2 YYNGEE come from the germline V gene.

The gene calls are TRBV13 and TRBJ2-1, with 9 bases lining up with TRBD2. The CDR3 has 14 residues. Germline V gene sequence: CDR1 PRHDT, CDR2 FYEKMQ (reference sequence). Trimming at V came to 4 bases and at J to 6 bases, leaving 4 bases not matched to a gene. Written as DNA, the CDR3 is TGTGCCAGCAGCTGGGGACTAGCTGGCAATGAGCAGTTCTTC. Its translation is CASSWGLAGNEQFF. Full variable domain (remainder filled in from reference TRBV13 and TRBJ2-1): AAGVIQSPRHLIKEKRETATLKCYPIPRHDTVYWYQQGPGQDPQFLISFYEKMQSDKGSIPDRFSAQQFSDYHSELNMSSLELGDSALYFCASSWGLAGNEQFFGPGTRLTVL.

This clone was counted once. The J gene is TRBJ1-2, the V gene TRBV30; a weak D match, TRBD1 (5 bases). Trimming took 0 bases from V and 0 from J, leaving 11 bases between them. The CDR3 loop spans 15 amino acids. The germline gives CDR1 GTSNPN, CDR2 SVGIG (reference sequence). DNA for the CDR3: TGTGCCTGGAGTGTTAGGAGACAGACTAACTATGGCTACACCTTC. The encoded protein is CAWSVRRQTNYGYTF.

The chain recombines TRBV30 with TRBJ1-6, with D perhaps matching TRBD1 (6 bases). This CDR3 is 13 amino acids long. V was cut by 3 bases and J by 9 bases, with 12 bases left in between. The germline V gene encodes CDR1 GTSNPN and CDR2 SVGIG (reference sequence). As DNA, the CDR3 is TGTGCCTGGAGCACAGGGAGTGCTTCACCCCTCCACTTT. As protein: CAWSTGSASPLHF.

The chain has TRBV7-2 and TRBJ2-5, with TRBD2 matching over 12 bases. The CDR3 consists of 16 residues. Germline values: CDR1 SGHTA, CDR2 FQGNSA. The junction had 4 bases not matched to a gene; V was cut back by 1 base and J by 4 bases. CDR3 residues: CASSLDPSGGAETQYF. DNA of the CDR3: TGTGCCAGCAGCTTAGACCCTAGCGGGGGGGCAGAGACCCAGTACTTC.

The chain links TRBV6-4 to TRBJ2-7; TRBD1 matches at 9 bases. CDR1 and CDR2 from the germline V gene are MRHNA and SNTAGT. After removal of 4 bases from V and 1 base from J, the junction contained 5 bases not matched to a gene. The CDR3 extends over 15 amino acids. The CDR3 DNA sequence: TGTGCCAGCAGTGGGGGGGACAGGGTATCCTACGAGCAGTACTTC. Its translation is CASSGGDRVSYEQYF.

The chain uses TRBV2 and TRBJ1-4; a weak D match, TRBD1 (5 bases). Germline CDR1 reads SNHLY; CDR2 reads FYNNEI. V lost 4 bases, J lost 7 bases, and 22 bases lay in between. This CDR3 has 17 residues. CDR3: CASSGAVKPTGGEKLFF. The CDR3 DNA reads TGTGCCAGCAGTGGGGCAGTCAAACCCACGGGGGGTGAAAAACTGTTTTTT.

The table lists this clone with a count of one. The chain recombines TRBV27 with TRBJ2-3; perhaps TRBD2 as D (5 bases). In germline, CDR1 is MNHEY, CDR2 SMNVEV (reference sequence). This CDR3 has 16 residues. Deletions cut 2 bases from V and 6 bases from J, with 18 bases between. The CDR3 is CASSLTGRALGDTQYF. In DNA, the CDR3 is TGTGCCAGCAGTTTAACCGGGCGGGCGTTGGGGGATACGCAGTATTTT.

Turning to this clone: This is likely a read error, given that the CDR3 carries no conserved phenylalanine or tryptophan at its end. It is unclear where the CDR3 begins or ends on the DNA, so no DNA is shown, and the CDR3 is as TCRdb lists it. The V call is TRBV2, the J call TRBJ1-1; TRBD1 was called by the table and not checked on the DNA. Germline V CDR1 and CDR2: SNHLY, FYNNEI. 12 amino acids form the CDR3, both terminal residues included. CDR3 amino acids: CASTIDRGLLIV.

This CDR3 reads CASSAFTGFDEQYF. CDR3 coding DNA: TGTGCCAGTAGTGCCTTCACAGGGTTTGACGAGCAGTACTTC. The V call is TRBV19, the J call TRBJ2-7, with TRBD1 as a possible D gene (6 bases). CDR1 LNHDA and CDR2 SQIVND come from the germline V gene (reference sequence). The CDR3 totals 14 residues. Trimming took 5 bases from V and 5 from J, leaving 16 bases between them.

The rearrangement joins TRBV5-6 to TRBJ2-5; 8 nucleotides line up with TRBD2. J lost 5 bases, V lost 4 bases, and 4 bases had no gene match. CDR3 size: 13 residues. Germline V gene data show CDR1 as SGHDT and CDR2 as YYEEEE. CDR3 in amino acids: CASSAGLAETQYF. The CDR3 bases are TGTGCCAGCAGCGCTGGACTAGCTGAGACCCAGTACTTC. The whole variable domain, remainder taken from reference TRBV5-6 and TRBJ2-5, is DAGVTQSPTHLIKTRGQQVTLRCSPKSGHDTVSWYQQALGQGPQFIFQYYEEEERQRGNFPDRFSGHQFPNYSSELNVNALLLGDSALYLCASSAGLAETQYFGPGTRLLVL.